The 20 T cell receptor beta chains below were found in one sample sequenced in a study of blood T cell repertoires in COVID-19. Clones were read by immunoSEQ multiplex PCR, and TCRdb kept only the in-frame ones, dropping some. The top ten clones hold about 5% of a sample with approximately 210,000 clones, 89% of them seen once. The sample taken for sequencing was peripheral blood. These receptors were collected from a woman in her thirties or forties with acute or convalescent COVID-19.

This chain links TRBV5-1 with TRBJ2-3; 12 nucleotides line up with TRBD2. The CDR3 has 15 amino acids. Trimming cost V 4 bases and J 1 base; bases outside gene matches: 1. Germline CDR1 is SGHRS and CDR2 is YFSETQ. The CDR3 loop is CASSRTSGGTDTQYF. The CDR3 nucleotides read TGCGCCAGCAGCCGGACTAGCGGGGGCACAGATACGCAGTATTTT.

The V call is TRBV19, the J call TRBJ2-1; perhaps TRBD2 as D (6 bases). V was clipped by 1 base and J by 6 bases, with 13 bases between them. CDR3 length: 15 amino acids. Germline CDR1 LNHDA, CDR2 SQIVND (reference sequence). CDR3 nucleotides: TGTGCCAGTAGTATAGCCAGCTGGCGGGGCAATGAGCAGTTCTTC. This codes for CASSIASWRGNEQFF.

This clone was observed a handful of times. V gene TRBV9 combines with J gene TRBJ2-1; 7 bases are shared with TRBD1. V lost 4 bases to trimming and J lost 8 bases; unmatched junction nucleotides: 6. The CDR3 contains 13 residues. CDR1 and CDR2 from the germline V gene are SGDLS and YYNGEE. CDR3 sequence reads: CASSPRGGHEQFF. For the CDR3, the DNA is TGTGCCAGCAGCCCCCGAGGGGGCCATGAGCAGTTCTTC. Looking up the rest from reference TRBV9 and TRBJ2-1 gives the full variable domain: DSGVTQTPKHLITATGQRVTLRCSPRSGDLSVYWYQQSLDQGLQFLIQYYNGEERAKGNILERFSAQQFPDLHSELNLSSLELGDSALYFCASSPRGGHEQFFGPGTRLTVL.

The chain recombines TRBV12-5 with TRBJ2-7; D unresolved. V was trimmed by 3 bases and J by 0 bases, leaving 12 bases between them. The CDR3 runs 15 residues. Germline V gene data show CDR1 as LGHNT and CDR2 as FRNRAP. The chain's CDR3 is CASGFRVGSSYEQYV. The CDR3 region has the DNA TGTGCTAGTGGTTTCCGGGTCGGCAGCTCCTACGAGCAGTACGTC.

The chain employs TRBV5-5 and TRBJ2-1; D is unresolved. CDR1 is SGHKS and CDR2 is YYEKEE in the germline V gene (reference sequence). Trimming stripped 4 bases from V and 1 base from J, with 12 bases between. This CDR3 spans 15 amino acids. CDR3 amino acids: CASSLNQRSYNEQFF. Written as DNA, the CDR3 is TGTGCCAGCAGCCTCAACCAGCGTTCCTACAATGAGCAGTTCTTC.

This clone was seen just once. The rearrangement uses TRBV5-6 and TRBJ2-4; 8 bases fit TRBD1. Looked up from germline, CDR1 is SGHDT and CDR2 is YYEEEE. The junction had 11 bases not matched to a gene; V was cut back by 2 bases and J by 7 bases. The CDR3 length is 16 residues. CDR3 sequence: CASSFGRGRRGNIQYF. CDR3 DNA sequence: TGTGCCAGCAGCTTCGGCAGGGGGCGCCGGGGCAACATTCAGTACTTC.

CDR3 bases: TGTGCCAGCAGGACTGGGACAGGGGGAGAGACCCAGTACTTC. It encodes CASRTGTGGETQYF. This chain joins TRBV2 and TRBJ2-5; 11 bases agree with TRBD1. V was clipped by 6 bases and J by 4 bases; unmatched bases: 4. The length of the CDR3 is 14 residues. CDR1 and CDR2 from the germline V gene are SNHLY and FYNNEI. Looking up the rest from reference TRBV2 and TRBJ2-5 gives the full variable domain: EPEVTQTPSHQVTQMGQEVILRCVPISNHLYFYWYRQILGQKVEFLVSFYNNEISEKSEIFDDQFSVERPDGSNFTLKIRSTKLEDSAMYFCASRTGTGGETQYFGPGTRLLVL.

The rearrangement links TRBV7-9 to TRBJ1-6; 7 positions match TRBD1. Per germline, CDR1 SEHNR and CDR2 FQNEAQ (reference sequence). With V trimmed by 0 bases and J by 4 bases, 9 bases remained unmatched. The CDR3 covers 18 residues. The CDR3 loop is CASSLAPLGQRYNSPLHF. The CDR3 nucleotides read TGTGCCAGCAGCTTAGCGCCGTTGGGACAGAGATATAATTCACCCCTCCACTTT.

This chain connects TRBV12-3 or TRBV12-4 to TRBJ2-1; D is uncertain. V lost 1 base to trimming and J lost 8 bases, with 9 bases between them. This CDR3 has 13 residues. CDR3 DNA: TGTGCCAGCAGTTTAGGACACGTGGATGAGCAGTTCTTC. This codes for CASSLGHVDEQFF.

The V and J genes are TRBV4-1 and TRBJ1-1; D might be TRBD1 (6 bases). CDR3 length equals 13 residues. Trimming left V 3 bases short and J 5 bases short, with 10 bases between. Per the germline V gene, CDR1 is MGHRA and CDR2 is YSYEKL. The CDR3 DNA follows: TGCGCCAGCAGCCAGGTCACAGGGACTGAAGCTTTCTTT. Translating gives CASSQVTGTEAFF.

V and J are TRBV29-1 and TRBJ1-2; TRBD1 aligns across 9 bases. Losses at the gene ends were 3 bases for V and 5 bases for J; bases not matched to a gene: 16. CDR1 is SQVTM and CDR2 is ANQGSEA in the germline V gene. This CDR3 region has 17 residues. This CDR3 reads CSVDFLGDRDAPYGYTF. As DNA, the CDR3 is TGCAGCGTTGACTTTTTGGGGGACAGGGACGCGCCATATGGCTACACCTTC.

The chain has TRBV30 and TRBJ1-3; TRBD1 aligns across 9 bases. Germline V gene data show CDR1 as GTSNPN and CDR2 as SVGIG (reference sequence). CDR3 length: 13 residues. V gave up 3 bases and J gave up 4 bases; unmatched junction bases: 1. The CDR3: CAWRGQGGNTIYF. DNA for the CDR3: TGTGCCTGGAGGGGACAGGGAGGAAACACCATATATTTT.

The gene calls are TRBV19 and TRBJ1-1, with TRBD1 identical over 12 bases. V trimming: 4 bases; J trimming: 6 bases; junction bases outside the gene matches: 15. CDR3 length equals 18 residues. CDR1 LNHDA and CDR2 SQIVND come from the germline V gene (reference sequence). The CDR3 DNA reads as TGTGCCAGTAGTAGATACCCCGGGACAGGGGGCTCCAAGGCTGAAGCTTTCTTT. This gives the protein CASSRYPGTGGSKAEAFF.

The rearrangement links TRBV7-3 to TRBJ1-2; no clear D. Trimming took off 5 bases at V and 7 bases at J, with 8 bases between the two ends. There are 11 residues in the CDR3. CDR1 and CDR2 from the germline V gene are SGHTA and FQGTGA. The CDR3 nucleotides are TGTGCCAGCAGCCCCCCCCGTGGCTACACCTTC. Its translation is CASSPPRGYTF.

V usage is TRBV3-1 (or the pseudogene TRBV3-2) and J usage is TRBJ1-1, with 7 bases identical to TRBD1. The CDR3 runs 15 residues. J lost 1 base, V lost 3 bases, and 5 bases had no gene match. Germline-derived CDR1 and CDR2 are LGHDT and YNNKEL (reference sequence). CDR3: CASSQAGTANTEAFF. In nucleotides, the CDR3 is TGTGCCAGCAGCCAGGCCGGGACAGCGAACACTGAAGCTTTCTTT.

The chain's CDR3 is CAWSVRRGTDTQYF. The CDR3 bases are TGTGCCTGGAGTGTACGCAGGGGCACAGATACGCAGTATTTT. The chain combines TRBV30 with TRBJ2-3; possibly TRBD1 for D (5 bases). The V and J ends lost 0 bases and 1 base respectively, with 8 bases between them. Germline CDR1 reads GTSNPN; CDR2 reads SVGIG (reference sequence). The CDR3 is 14 residues long.

The chain joins TRBV5-1 to TRBJ2-2; TRBD2 matches at 11 bases. Trimming cost V 3 bases and J 4 bases; bases outside gene matches: 8. The CDR3 has 17 residues. Germline V gives CDR1 SGHRS, CDR2 YFSETQ. In DNA form, the CDR3 reads TGCGCCAGCAGCTCTGATAGCGGGGGGGCTGGCACCGGGGAGCTGTTTTTT. It codes for CASSSDSGGAGTGELFF.

V usage is TRBV10-2 and J usage is TRBJ2-5, with D perhaps matching TRBD2 (6 bases). CDR3 size: 18 residues. CDR1 and CDR2 (germline): WSHSY, SAAADI. Deletions cut 5 bases from V and 5 bases from J, with 27 bases between. CDR3 protein: CASSRSLLRGRYAETQYF. In DNA form, the CDR3 reads TGCGCCAGCAGTAGGAGTTTATTGCGGGGACGCTACGCGGAGACCCAGTACTTC.

CDR3 sequence: CASSQGTGTYGYTF. CDR3 DNA: TGTGCCAGCAGTCAGGGGACAGGGACCTATGGCTACACCTTC. The chain couples TRBV6-6 to TRBJ1-2; TRBD1 aligns across 9 bases. Germline CDR1 is MNHNY and CDR2 is SVGAGI (reference sequence). The length of the CDR3 is 14 residues. After removal of 5 bases from V and 4 bases from J, the junction contained 5 bases not matched to a gene.

The chain carries TRBV4-1 and TRBJ1-1; unclear D gene. Germline V gene data show CDR1 as MGHRA and CDR2 as YSYEKL. The CDR3 totals 15 residues. The ends were cut back, 1 base at V and 0 bases at J, with 9 bases in the middle. DNA of the CDR3: TGCGCCAGCAGCCAAGGAGACACCTTGAACACTGAAGCTTTCTTT. Encoded protein: CASSQGDTLNTEAFF.